Shown below are 15 T cell receptor beta chains from a single sample sequenced in a study of blood T cells in healthy people across ages. Next came a second PCR, run for about 6 to 12 cycles, which used a sample-barcoded 5' primer along with a J-beta primer mix. TCRdb independently ran MiXCR on the 5' RACE reads; one entry per CDR3 protein. The sample lists approximately 800,000 distinct CDR3 sequences, under 80% occurring once. Sequencing was performed on blood. The receptors shown here come from a man in his thirties or forties in good health.

The V gene is TRBV20-1, the J gene TRBJ2-7; D unresolved. V was cut by 3 bases and J by 6 bases, with 15 bases left in between. The length of the CDR3 is 13 residues. CDR1 DFQATT and CDR2 SNEGSKA come from the germline V gene (reference sequence). This CDR3 reads CSARGSSRFEQYF. The CDR3 nucleotides read TGCAGTGCTAGGGGGTCCAGCAGGTTCGAGCAGTACTTC.

The rearrangement joins TRBV12-3 or TRBV12-4 to TRBJ2-7; 10 bases agree with TRBD2. The CDR3 runs to 15 residues. V was clipped by 3 bases and J by 3 bases; unmatched bases: 5. DNA for the CDR3: TGTGCCAGCAGTTTCCTTGGACTAGCGGACTACGAGCAGTACTTC. Amino acid sequence: CASSFLGLADYEQYF.

The rearrangement uses TRBV6-2 or TRBV6-3 and TRBJ2-7, with D possibly matching TRBD2 (6 bases). The V gene lost 0 bases and the J gene lost 0 bases, with 9 bases spanning the gap. Germline V gene data show CDR1 as MNHEY and CDR2 as SVGEGT. The CDR3 loop spans 15 amino acids. The CDR3 DNA follows: TGTGCCAGCAGTTACTCGAGCGGGTTCTCCTACGAGCAGTACTTC. Translating gives CASSYSSGFSYEQYF.

The V call is TRBV13, the J call TRBJ2-1; D is possibly TRBD2 (6 bases). Germline CDR1 PRHDT, CDR2 FYEKMQ (reference sequence). The CDR3 is made up of 16 amino acids. V was clipped by 2 bases and J by 5 bases, with 16 bases between them. CDR3 in amino acids: CASSLSEGGANNEQFF. The CDR3 nucleotides read TGTGCCAGCAGCTTAAGTGAGGGCGGGGCAAACAATGAGCAGTTCTTC.

The chain uses TRBV7-9 and TRBJ1-2; possible D gene TRBD1, 5 bases. Germline CDR1 is SEHNR and CDR2 is FQNEAQ (reference sequence). Trimming stripped 3 bases from V and 10 bases from J, with 15 bases between. The CDR3 spans 13 residues. As DNA, the CDR3 is TGTGCCAGCAGCTTCAATCAGGGACTGGACTACACCTTC. It is translated as CASSFNQGLDYTF. Complete variable domain (other parts from reference TRBV7-9 and TRBJ1-2): DTGVSQNPRHKITKRGQNVTFRCDPISEHNRLYWYRQTLGQGPEFLTYFQNEAQLEKSRLLSDRFSAERPKGSFSTLEIQRTEQGDSAMYLCASSFNQGLDYTFGSGTRLTVV.

J is TRBJ1-1 and V is TRBV4-3; D is possibly TRBD1 (6 bases). The CDR3 has 16 residues. In germline, CDR1 is LGHNA, CDR2 YSLEER. V was cut by 3 bases and J by 3 bases, with 17 bases left in between. DNA for the CDR3: TGCGCCAGCAGCCAGCACTCCACAGGGATGGACACTGAAGCTTTCTTT. Protein: CASSQHSTGMDTEAFF.

The V gene is TRBV20-1, the J gene TRBJ2-3; tentative D call: TRBD1 (5 bases). Germline CDR1 DFQATT, CDR2 SNEGSKA (reference sequence). CDR3 length: 14 amino acids. Trimming left V 3 bases short and J 5 bases short, with 15 bases between. CDR3 region: CSARRPGHRDTQYF. DNA of the CDR3: TGCAGTGCTAGGCGGCCAGGACACAGAGATACGCAGTATTTT.

The table lists this clonotype with a count of one. The genes are TRBV27 and TRBJ1-5; tentatively, D is TRBD1 (6 bases). The CDR3 totals 15 residues. Germline V lookup: CDR1 MNHEY, CDR2 SMNVEV (reference sequence). Trimming removed 2 bases at V and 7 bases at J, with 15 bases between. The CDR3 region has the DNA TGTGCCAGCAGTTTAATATCGGGGGGCGGACAGCCCCAGCATTTT. It encodes CASSLISGGGQPQHF.

This clonotype appeared once. This chain links TRBV2 with TRBJ1-6, with 7 bases fitting TRBD1. CDR1 and CDR2 from the germline V gene are SNHLY and FYNNEI. The CDR3 is made up of 15 amino acids. V trimming: 6 bases; J trimming: 10 bases; junction bases outside the gene matches: 12. DNA of the CDR3: TGTGCCAGCAGGGTTGAAGACAGGGTCAACTCACCCCTCCACTTT. This translates into CASRVEDRVNSPLHF.

This clonotype was counted once. This rearrangement joins TRBV7-2 to TRBJ1-2; TRBD1 matches 7 bases. This CDR3 region has 16 residues. With V trimmed by 2 bases and J by 0 bases, 6 bases remained unmatched. CDR1 SGHTA and CDR2 FQGNSA come from the germline V gene. CDR3 sequence: CASSLRGQIANYGYTF. Written as DNA, the CDR3 is TGTGCCAGCAGCTTAAGGGGACAGATCGCTAACTATGGCTACACCTTC.

In its sample, this clonotype was seen a few times. This chain joins TRBV10-3 and TRBJ2-1, with TRBD1 matching 10 bases. This CDR3 comprises 16 residues. J gave up 3 bases and V 0 bases, and 2 bases lay outside the gene matches. CDR1 and CDR2 from the germline V gene are ENHRY and SYGVKD. The CDR3 DNA sequence: TGTGCCATCAGTGAGTCTGGACAGGGGGTCTACAATGAGCAGTTCTTC. It encodes CAISESGQGVYNEQFF.

The DNA of the CDR3 is TGCGCCAGCAGCTACACAGGGGGCGGAGAGACCCAGTACTTC. Translated, it gives CASSYTGGGETQYF. The chain employs TRBV5-1 and TRBJ2-5, with 9 bases fitting TRBD1. This CDR3 is 14 amino acids long. Trimming at V came to 3 bases and at J to 4 bases, leaving 4 bases not matched to a gene. Germline loops: CDR1 SGHRS, CDR2 YFSETQ.

The chain couples TRBV10-3 to TRBJ2-5; maybe TRBD2 (5 bases). The CDR3 contains 14 residues. The germline V gene encodes CDR1 ENHRY and CDR2 SYGVKD. The ends were cut back, 5 bases at V and 5 bases at J, with 15 bases in the middle. The CDR3 region is CAISSGGPRETQYF. The CDR3 nucleotides read TGTGCCATCAGTTCCGGAGGTCCTAGGGAGACCCAGTACTTC.

In nucleotides, the CDR3 is TGCGCCAGCAGCCTCACCCCAACCGGGACAGGGGTCTACGAGCAGTACTTC. It translates to CASSLTPTGTGVYEQYF. The chain uses TRBV5-1 and TRBJ2-7, with 10 bases aligning to TRBD1. Germline V gives CDR1 SGHRS, CDR2 YFSETQ. J was trimmed by 3 bases and V by 4 bases; bases with no gene match: 13. The CDR3 has 17 residues.

This rearrangement joins TRBV10-3 to TRBJ2-5, with 7 bases matching TRBD1. The CDR3 has 13 residues. With 11 bases clipped from V and 2 bases from J, the junction kept 8 bases outside the gene matches. Germline V CDR1 and CDR2: ENHRY, SYGVKD. The CDR3 sequence is CAAAQGSQETQYF. The CDR3 bases are TGTGCCGCCGCACAGGGGTCTCAAGAGACCCAGTACTTC.